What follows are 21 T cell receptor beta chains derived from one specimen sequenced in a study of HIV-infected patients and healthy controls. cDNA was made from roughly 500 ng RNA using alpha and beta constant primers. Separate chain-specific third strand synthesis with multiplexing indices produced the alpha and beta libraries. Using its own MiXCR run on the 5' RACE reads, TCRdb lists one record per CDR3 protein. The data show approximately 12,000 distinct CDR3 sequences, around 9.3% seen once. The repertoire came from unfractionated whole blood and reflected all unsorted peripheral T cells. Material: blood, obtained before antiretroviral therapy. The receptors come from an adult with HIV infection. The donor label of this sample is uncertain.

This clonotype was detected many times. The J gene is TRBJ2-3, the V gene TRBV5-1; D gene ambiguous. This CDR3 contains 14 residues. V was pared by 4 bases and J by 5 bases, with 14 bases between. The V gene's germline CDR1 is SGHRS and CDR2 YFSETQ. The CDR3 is CASSPALTEDTQYF. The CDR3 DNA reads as TGCGCCAGCAGCCCAGCCTTAACGGAAGATACGCAGTATTTT.

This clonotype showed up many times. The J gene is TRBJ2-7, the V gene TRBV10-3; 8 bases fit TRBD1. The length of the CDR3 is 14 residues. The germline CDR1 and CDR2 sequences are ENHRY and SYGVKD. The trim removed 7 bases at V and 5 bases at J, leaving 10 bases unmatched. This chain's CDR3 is CAINDRGEGDEQYF. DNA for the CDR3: TGTGCCATCAATGACAGGGGCGAGGGGGACGAGCAGTACTTC.

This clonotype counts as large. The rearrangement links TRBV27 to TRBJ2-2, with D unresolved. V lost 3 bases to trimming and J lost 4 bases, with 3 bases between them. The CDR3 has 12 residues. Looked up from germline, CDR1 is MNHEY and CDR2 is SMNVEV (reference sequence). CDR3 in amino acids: CASSFGTGELFF. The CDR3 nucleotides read TGTGCCAGCAGTTTTGGCACCGGGGAGCTGTTTTTT.

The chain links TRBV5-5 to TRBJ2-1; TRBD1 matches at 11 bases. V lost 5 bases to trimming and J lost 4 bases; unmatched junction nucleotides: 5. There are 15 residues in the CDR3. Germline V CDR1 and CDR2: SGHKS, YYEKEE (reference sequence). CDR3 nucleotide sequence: TGTGCCAGCAGTTCGGGACAGGGGGGTTACAATGAGCAGTTCTTC. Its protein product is CASSSGQGGYNEQFF.

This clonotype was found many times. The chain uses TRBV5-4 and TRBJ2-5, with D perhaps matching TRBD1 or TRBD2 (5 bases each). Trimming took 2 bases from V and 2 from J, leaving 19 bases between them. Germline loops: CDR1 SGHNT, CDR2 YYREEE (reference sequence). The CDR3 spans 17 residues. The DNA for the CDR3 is TGTGCCAGCAGCTTTAACGGGGCAGGGACCCCACAAGAGACCCAGTACTTC. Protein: CASSFNGAGTPQETQYF.

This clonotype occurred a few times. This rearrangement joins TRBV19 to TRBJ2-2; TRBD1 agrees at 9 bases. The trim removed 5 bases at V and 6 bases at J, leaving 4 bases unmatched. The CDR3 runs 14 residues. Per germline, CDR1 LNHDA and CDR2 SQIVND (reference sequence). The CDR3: CASSWRQGAGELFF. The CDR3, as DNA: TGTGCCAGTAGTTGGAGACAGGGGGCCGGGGAGCTGTTTTTT.

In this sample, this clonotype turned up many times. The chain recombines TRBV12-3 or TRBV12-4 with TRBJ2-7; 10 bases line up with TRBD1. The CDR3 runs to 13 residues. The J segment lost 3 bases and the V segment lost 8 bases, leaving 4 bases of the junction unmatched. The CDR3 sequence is CASGDRGGYEQYF. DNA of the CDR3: TGTGCCAGCGGGGACAGGGGAGGCTACGAGCAGTACTTC.

The CDR3 DNA sequence: TGTGCCAGCAGCTTAGGAGTGGCTGAAGCTTTCTTT. This gives the protein CASSLGVAEAFF. The rearrangement joins TRBV13 to TRBJ1-1, with unresolved D. Germline CDR1 is PRHDT and CDR2 is FYEKMQ (reference sequence). The CDR3 is 12 amino acids. The germline V and J ends were trimmed by 0 bases and 6 bases, with 5 bases remaining between them.

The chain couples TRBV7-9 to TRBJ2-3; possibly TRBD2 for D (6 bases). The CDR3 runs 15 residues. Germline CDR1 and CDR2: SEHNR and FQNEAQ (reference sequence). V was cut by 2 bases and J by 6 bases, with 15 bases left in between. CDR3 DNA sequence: TGTGCCAGCAGCTTAATGGCGGGGATAAGGGATACGCAGTATTTT. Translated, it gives CASSLMAGIRDTQYF.

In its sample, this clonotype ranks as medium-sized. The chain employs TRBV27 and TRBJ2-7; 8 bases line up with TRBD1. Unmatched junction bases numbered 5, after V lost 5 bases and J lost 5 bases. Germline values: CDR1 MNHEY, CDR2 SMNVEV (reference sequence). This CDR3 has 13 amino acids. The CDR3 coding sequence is TGTGCCAGCAGTCCGACAGGGGCCCACGAGCAGTACTTC. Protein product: CASSPTGAHEQYF.

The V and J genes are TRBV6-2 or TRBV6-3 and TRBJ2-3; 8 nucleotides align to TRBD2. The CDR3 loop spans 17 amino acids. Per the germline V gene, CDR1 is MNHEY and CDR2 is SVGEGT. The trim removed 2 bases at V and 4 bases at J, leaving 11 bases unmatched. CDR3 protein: CASSYPRSGRIADTQYF. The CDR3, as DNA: TGTGCCAGCAGTTACCCGAGAAGCGGGAGAATCGCAGATACGCAGTATTTT.

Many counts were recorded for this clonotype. The DNA for the CDR3 is TGTGCCAGCAGCCGACAGGGGGCAAATGGGGCCAACGTCCTGACTTTC. It translates to CASSRQGANGANVLTF. The chain has TRBV11-1 and TRBJ2-6; TRBD1 agrees at 10 bases. V lost 5 bases to trimming and J lost 3 bases; unmatched junction nucleotides: 4. This CDR3 has 16 amino acids. Germline V gives CDR1 SGHAT, CDR2 FQDESV (reference sequence). The variable domain in full, completed from reference TRBV11-1 and TRBJ2-6, reads EAEVAQSPRYKITEKSQAVAFWCDPISGHATLYWYRQILGQGPELLVQFQDESVVDDSQLPKDRFSAERLKGVDSTLKIQPAELGDSAMYLCASSRQGANGANVLTFGAGSRLTVL.

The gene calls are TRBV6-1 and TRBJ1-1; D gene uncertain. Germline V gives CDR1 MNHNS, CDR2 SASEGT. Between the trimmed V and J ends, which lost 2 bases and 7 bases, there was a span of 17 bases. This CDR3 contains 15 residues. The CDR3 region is CASSEYGTPMHEAFF. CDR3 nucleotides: TGTGCCAGCAGTGAATACGGCACCCCCATGCATGAAGCTTTCTTT.

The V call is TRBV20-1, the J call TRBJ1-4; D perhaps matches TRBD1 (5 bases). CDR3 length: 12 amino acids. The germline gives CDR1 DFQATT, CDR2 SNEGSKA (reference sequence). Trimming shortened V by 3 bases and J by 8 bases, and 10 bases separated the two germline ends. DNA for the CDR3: TGCAGTGCTAGGGGACTAGGGGAAAAACTGTTTTTT. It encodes CSARGLGEKLFF.

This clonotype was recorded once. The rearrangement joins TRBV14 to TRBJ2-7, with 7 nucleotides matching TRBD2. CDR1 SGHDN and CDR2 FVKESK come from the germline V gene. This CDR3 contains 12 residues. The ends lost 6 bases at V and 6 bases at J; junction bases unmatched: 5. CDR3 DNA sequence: TGTGCCAGCAGAACTAGCGCTACCGAGCAGTACTTC. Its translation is CASRTSATEQYF.

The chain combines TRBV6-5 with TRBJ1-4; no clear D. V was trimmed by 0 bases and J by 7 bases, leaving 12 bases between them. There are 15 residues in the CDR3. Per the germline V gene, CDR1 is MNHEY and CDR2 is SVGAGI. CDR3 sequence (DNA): TGTGCCAGCAGTTACTCCGGGCGTTACGGTGAAAAACTGTTTTTT. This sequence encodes CASSYSGRYGEKLFF.

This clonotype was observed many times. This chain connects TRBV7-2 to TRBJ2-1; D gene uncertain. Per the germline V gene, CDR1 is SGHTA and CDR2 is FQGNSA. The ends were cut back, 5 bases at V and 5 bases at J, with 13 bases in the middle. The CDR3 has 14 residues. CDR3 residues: CASSRQTGDNEQFF. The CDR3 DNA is TGTGCCAGCAGCCGTCAGACTGGAGACAATGAGCAGTTCTTC.

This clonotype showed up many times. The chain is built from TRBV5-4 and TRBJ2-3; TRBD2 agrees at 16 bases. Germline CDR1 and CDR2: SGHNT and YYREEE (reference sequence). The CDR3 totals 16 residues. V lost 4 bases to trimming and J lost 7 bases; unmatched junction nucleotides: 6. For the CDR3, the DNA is TGTGCCAGCAGCAACGGGGGACTAGCGGGGGGGAATACGCAGTATTTT. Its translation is CASSNGGLAGGNTQYF.

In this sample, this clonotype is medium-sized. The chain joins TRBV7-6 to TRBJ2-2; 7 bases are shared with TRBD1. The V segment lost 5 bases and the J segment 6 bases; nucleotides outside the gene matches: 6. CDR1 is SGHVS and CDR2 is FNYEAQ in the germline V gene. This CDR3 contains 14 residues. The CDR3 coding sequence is TGTGCCAGCAGCAACGACAGGGAAGCCGGGGAGCTGTTTTTT. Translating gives CASSNDREAGELFF.

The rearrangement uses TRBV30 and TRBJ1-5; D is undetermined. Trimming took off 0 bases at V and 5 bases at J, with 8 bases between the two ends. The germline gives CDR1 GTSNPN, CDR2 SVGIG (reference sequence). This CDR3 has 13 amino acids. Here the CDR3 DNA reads TGTGCCTGGAGTGTCGCGGGTGATCAGCCCCAGCATTTT. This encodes CAWSVAGDQPQHF.

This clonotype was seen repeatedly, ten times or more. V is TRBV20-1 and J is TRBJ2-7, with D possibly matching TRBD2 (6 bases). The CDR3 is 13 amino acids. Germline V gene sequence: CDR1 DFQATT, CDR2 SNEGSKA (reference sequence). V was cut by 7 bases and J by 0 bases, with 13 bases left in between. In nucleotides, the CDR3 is TGCAGTGGCAAGAGGACTAACTCCTACGAGCAGTACTTC. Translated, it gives CSGKRTNSYEQYF.